The 21 T cell receptor beta chains given below trace back to one sample, sequenced in a study of T cell clonotyping in hematopoietic cell transplantation. Time point of the sample: recipient sample about 28 days before transplant, after cytoreduction. Data came from immunoSEQ multiplex PCR; TCRdb stores just in-frame clones and leaves some out. The table shows 75,000 to 95,000 clones, with about 96% occurring only once. The starting material was peripheral blood mononuclear cells, obtained before stem cell transplant. Source of these receptors: a woman aged 45-65 years with acute myeloid leukemia. Some clones in this sample may be carry-over from other donors' samples.

J is TRBJ2-7 and V is TRBV18, with 9 bases aligning to TRBD2. The ends lost 2 bases at V and 6 bases at J; junction bases unmatched: 8. Germline lookup yields CDR1 KGHSH and CDR2 LQKENI. CDR3 length: 15 residues. CDR3 in DNA: TGTGCCAGCTCACCAGAAATAGCGGGGGACAGCGAGCAGTACTTC. This sequence encodes CASSPEIAGDSEQYF.

The gene calls are TRBV30 and TRBJ1-3, with TRBD1 matching 9 bases. The CDR3 runs 15 residues. The V gene's germline CDR1 is GTSNPN and CDR2 SVGIG (reference sequence). With V trimmed by 2 bases and J by 4 bases, 6 bases remained unmatched. Written as DNA, the CDR3 is TGTGCCTGGAGTACCGGACAGGGGAGGGGAAACACCATATATTTT. The encoded protein is CAWSTGQGRGNTIYF.

The V call is TRBV6-5, the J call TRBJ1-6, with D unresolved. Germline assignment: CDR1 MNHEY and CDR2 SVGAGI. Trimming took 8 bases from V and 2 from J, leaving 7 bases between them. The CDR3 contains 13 residues. In nucleotides, the CDR3 is TGTGCCAGCTGGAGGACCTATAATTCACCCCTCCACTTT. Translating gives CASWRTYNSPLHF.

The chain uses TRBV7-9 and TRBJ1-1; D might be TRBD1 (6 bases). This CDR3 is built from 13 residues. V was cut by 1 base and J by 8 bases, with 11 bases left in between. The germline gives CDR1 SEHNR, CDR2 FQNEAQ (reference sequence). The CDR3 nucleotides are TGTGCCAGCAGCTTAGGAGGCACAGGGGAAGCTTTCTTT. Translating gives CASSLGGTGEAFF.

This chain connects TRBV6-1 to TRBJ1-1, with 8 positions matching TRBD1. V lost 6 bases and J lost 8; bases outside the gene matches: 2. In germline, CDR1 is MNHNS, CDR2 SASEGT. The CDR3 contains 11 residues. The chain's CDR3 is CASRRQGEAFF. The CDR3 nucleotides read TGTGCCAGCAGAAGACAGGGGGAAGCTTTCTTT.

The V call is TRBV6-5, the J call TRBJ1-2; no clear D. CDR3 length: 13 amino acids. Germline assignment: CDR1 MNHEY and CDR2 SVGAGI. The V end lost 3 bases, the J end lost 7 bases, and 12 bases lay between the germline ends. Here the CDR3 DNA reads TGTGCCAGCAGTTATTTTGGGGTCCGTGGCTACACCTTC. Its protein product is CASSYFGVRGYTF.

This clone occurred once. The chain combines TRBV20-1 with TRBJ2-7; tentative D call: TRBD2 (6 bases). Between the trimmed V and J ends, which lost 6 bases and 6 bases, there was a span of 12 bases. Per the germline V gene, CDR1 is DFQATT and CDR2 is SNEGSKA (reference sequence). CDR3 length: 11 amino acids. The CDR3, as DNA: TGCAGTGCACGCGGGATATTCGAGCAGTACTTC. Protein product: CSARGIFEQYF.

The chain carries TRBV7-6 and TRBJ2-5; TRBD1 matches 10 bases. The CDR3 is 15 amino acids. The trim removed 5 bases at V and 5 bases at J, leaving 8 bases unmatched. Germline values: CDR1 SGHVS, CDR2 FNYEAQ. The CDR3 spells CASSPPTGGSETQYF. In nucleotides, the CDR3 is TGTGCCAGCAGCCCGCCGACAGGGGGCAGCGAGACCCAGTACTTC.

This chain connects TRBV4-2 to TRBJ2-7, with TRBD2 matching over 9 bases. The J segment lost 3 bases and the V segment lost 4 bases, leaving 10 bases of the junction unmatched. Per the germline V gene, CDR1 is LGHNA and CDR2 is YNFKEQ. This CDR3 is built from 16 residues. In DNA form, the CDR3 reads TGTGCCAGCAGCCTCCAAGTAGCGGGAGCGTTCTACGAGCAGTACTTC. Translating gives CASSLQVAGAFYEQYF.

The chain recombines TRBV5-1 with TRBJ1-1; TRBD1 is a possible D gene (5 bases). This CDR3 contains 13 residues. The V and J ends lost 4 bases and 2 bases respectively, with 9 bases between them. CDR1 SGHRS and CDR2 YFSETQ come from the germline V gene. The CDR3 DNA reads TGCGCCAGCAGCGACAGACTTAACACTGAAGCTTTCTTT. This encodes CASSDRLNTEAFF. Variable domain in full (rest from reference TRBV5-1 and TRBJ1-1): KAGVTQTPRYLIKTRGQQVTLSCSPISGHRSVSWYQQTPGQGLQFLFEYFSETQRNKGNFPGRFSGRQFSNSRSEMNVSTLELGDSALYLCASSDRLNTEAFFGQGTRLTVV.

This chain connects TRBV29-1 to TRBJ1-5; possible D gene TRBD1, 6 bases. CDR3 length equals 13 residues. With 4 bases removed from V and 5 bases from J, the gap between germline ends came to 12 bases. Looked up from germline, CDR1 is SQVTM and CDR2 is ANQGSEA. The CDR3 reads CSVAQGWDQPQHF. The CDR3 DNA sequence: TGCAGCGTTGCACAGGGTTGGGATCAGCCCCAGCATTTT. The whole variable domain, remainder taken from reference TRBV29-1 and TRBJ1-5, is SAVISQKPSRDICQRGTSLTIQCQVDSQVTMMFWYRQQPGQSLTLIATANQGSEATYESGFVIDKFPISRPNLTFSTLTVSNMSPEDSSIYLCSVAQGWDQPQHFGDGTRLSIL.

The gene calls are TRBV28 and TRBJ1-2; D might be TRBD1 (5 bases). Between the trimmed V and J ends, which lost 10 bases and 7 bases, there was a span of 13 bases. The germline CDR1 and CDR2 sequences are MDHEN and SYDVKM. The CDR3 is 11 residues long. The CDR3 spells CATSDNSGYTF. Here the CDR3 DNA reads TGTGCCACCTCGGACAATAGTGGCTACACCTTC.

The rearrangement links TRBV2 to TRBJ2-7; 8 bases match TRBD1. CDR1 is SNHLY and CDR2 is FYNNEI in the germline V gene. With V trimmed by 4 bases and J by 1 base, 6 bases remained unmatched. CDR3 length: 15 residues. In DNA form, the CDR3 reads TGTGCCAGCAGTGTTTCCGGACAGGGATCCTACGAGCAGTACTTC. It specifies CASSVSGQGSYEQYF.

This chain connects TRBV9 to TRBJ2-3; tentatively, D is TRBD2 (6 bases). This CDR3 contains 15 residues. Trimming shortened V by 4 bases and J by 3 bases, and 15 bases separated the two germline ends. CDR1 is SGDLS, CDR2 YYNGEE, per germline. This CDR3 reads CASSTPSSGTDTQYF. CDR3 sequence (DNA): TGTGCCAGCAGCACCCCCAGTAGCGGAACAGATACGCAGTATTTT.

The chain uses TRBV15 and TRBJ2-7; 8 positions agree with TRBD2. V gave up 3 bases and J gave up 2 bases; unmatched junction bases: 9. This CDR3 spans 16 amino acids. Per the germline V gene, CDR1 is LNHNV and CDR2 is YYDKDF (reference sequence). As DNA, the CDR3 is TGTGCCACCAGCAGGGCTGGAGCGGGAGCCACCTACGAGCAGTACTTC. The encoded protein is CATSRAGAGATYEQYF.

V and J are TRBV2 and TRBJ2-7; D remains ambiguous. V was trimmed by 6 bases and J by 6 bases, leaving 15 bases between them. In germline, CDR1 is SNHLY, CDR2 FYNNEI. The CDR3 runs 13 residues. CDR3 sequence reads: CASRDEPRSEQYF. The CDR3 nucleotides read TGTGCCAGCAGAGACGAACCCCGCTCCGAGCAGTACTTC.

The genes are TRBV18 and TRBJ2-3; TRBD2 aligns across 13 bases. This CDR3 has 16 residues. V shed 1 base and J 5 bases; nucleotides not matched to a gene: 3. The germline CDR1 and CDR2 sequences are KGHSH and LQKENI. DNA for the CDR3: TGTGCCAGCTCACCACGGACTAGCGGGGGCGGAGATACGCAGTATTTT. Its translation: CASSPRTSGGGDTQYF.

The V and J genes are TRBV28 and TRBJ2-6; weak D call: TRBD1 (6 bases). CDR3 length: 16 residues. Germline V gene data show CDR1 as MDHEN and CDR2 as SYDVKM. Trimming stripped 7 bases from V and 2 bases from J, with 15 bases between. The CDR3 DNA reads as TGTGCCAGCATAGATCAGGGGCGAACTGGGGCCAACGTCCTGACTTTC. Amino acids: CASIDQGRTGANVLTF. Supplemented by reference TRBV28 and TRBJ2-6, the full variable domain reads DVKVTQSSRYLVKRTGEKVFLECVQDMDHENMFWYRQDPGLGLRLIYFSYDVKMKEKGDIPEGYSVSREKKERFSLILESASTNQTSMYLCASIDQGRTGANVLTFGAGSRLTVL.

The chain is built from TRBV29-1 and TRBJ1-1; unclear D gene. V lost 7 bases to trimming and J lost 6 bases, with 15 bases between them. This CDR3 has 12 residues. From germline, CDR1 is SQVTM and CDR2 ANQGSEA. In DNA form, the CDR3 reads TGCAGCGCTACCAAGTCGAGGGCTGAAGCTTTCTTT. Its translation is CSATKSRAEAFF.

V is TRBV30 and J is TRBJ2-3; D might be TRBD2 (6 bases). This CDR3 has 13 amino acids. V was cut by 8 bases and J by 0 bases, with 12 bases left in between. In germline, CDR1 is GTSNPN, CDR2 SVGIG (reference sequence). The CDR3, as DNA: TGTGCCGGGTACCGGGGGAGCACAGATACGCAGTATTTT. This codes for CAGYRGSTDTQYF.

The rearrangement joins TRBV7-9 to TRBJ2-5; D perhaps matches TRBD2 (5 bases). V lost 0 bases and J 5 bases, leaving 7 bases between the germline ends. The CDR3 is 13 residues long. CDR1 SEHNR and CDR2 FQNEAQ come from the germline V gene (reference sequence). The CDR3 protein is CASSLARVETQYF. CDR3 nucleotide sequence: TGTGCCAGCAGCTTAGCGCGGGTGGAGACCCAGTACTTC.